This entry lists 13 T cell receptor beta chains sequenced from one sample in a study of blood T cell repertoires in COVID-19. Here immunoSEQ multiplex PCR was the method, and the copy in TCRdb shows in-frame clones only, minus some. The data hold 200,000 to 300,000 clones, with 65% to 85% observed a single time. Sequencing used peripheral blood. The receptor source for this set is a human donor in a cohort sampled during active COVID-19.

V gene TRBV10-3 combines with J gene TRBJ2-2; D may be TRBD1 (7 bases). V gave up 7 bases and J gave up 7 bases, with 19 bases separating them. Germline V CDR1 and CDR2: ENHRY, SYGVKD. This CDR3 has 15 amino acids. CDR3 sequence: CAITLGTVRGGELFF. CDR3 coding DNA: TGTGCCATCACCTTAGGGACAGTGCGGGGCGGGGAGCTGTTTTTT.

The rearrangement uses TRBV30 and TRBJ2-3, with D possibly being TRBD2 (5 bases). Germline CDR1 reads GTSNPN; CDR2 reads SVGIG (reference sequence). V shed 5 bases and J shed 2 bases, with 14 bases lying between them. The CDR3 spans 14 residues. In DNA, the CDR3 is TGTGCCTGGCCTCCAGCGGCTTTCACAGATACGCAGTATTTT. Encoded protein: CAWPPAAFTDTQYF.

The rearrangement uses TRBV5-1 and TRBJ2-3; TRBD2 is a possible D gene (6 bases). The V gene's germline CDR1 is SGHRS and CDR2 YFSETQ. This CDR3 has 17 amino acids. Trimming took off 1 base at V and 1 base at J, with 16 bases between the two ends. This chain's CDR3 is CASSLRWGEEGTDTQYF. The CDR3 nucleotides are TGCGCCAGCAGCTTGAGGTGGGGGGAAGAAGGCACAGATACGCAGTATTTT.

The CDR3 loop reads CATSSRTGDKTQYF. For the CDR3, the DNA is TGTGCCACCAGCTCCCGGACAGGGGATAAGACCCAGTACTTC. The rearrangement links TRBV24-1 to TRBJ2-5; 9 bases are a match to TRBD1. The J segment lost 6 bases and the V segment lost 7 bases, leaving 8 bases of the junction unmatched. This CDR3 region has 14 residues. Germline V gene sequence: CDR1 KGHDR, CDR2 SFDVKD.

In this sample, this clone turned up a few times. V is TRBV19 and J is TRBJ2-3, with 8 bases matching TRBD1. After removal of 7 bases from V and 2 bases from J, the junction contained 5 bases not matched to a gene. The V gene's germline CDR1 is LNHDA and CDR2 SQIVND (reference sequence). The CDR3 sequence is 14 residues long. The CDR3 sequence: CASTRTGITDTQYF. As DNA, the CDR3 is TGTGCCAGTACTAGGACAGGGATCACAGATACGCAGTATTTT. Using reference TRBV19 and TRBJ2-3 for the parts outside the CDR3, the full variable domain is DGGITQSPKYLFRKEGQNVTLSCEQNLNHDAMYWYRQDPGQGLRLIYYSQIVNDFQKGDIAEGYSVSREKKESFPLTVTSAQKNPTAFYLCASTRTGITDTQYFGPGTRLTVL.

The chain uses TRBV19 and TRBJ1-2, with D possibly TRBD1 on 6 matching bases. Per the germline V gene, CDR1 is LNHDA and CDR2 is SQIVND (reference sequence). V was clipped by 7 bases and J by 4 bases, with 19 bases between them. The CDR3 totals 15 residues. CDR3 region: CASTPDSGEGYGYTF. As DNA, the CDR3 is TGTGCCAGTACCCCAGACTCAGGGGAAGGCTATGGCTACACCTTC.

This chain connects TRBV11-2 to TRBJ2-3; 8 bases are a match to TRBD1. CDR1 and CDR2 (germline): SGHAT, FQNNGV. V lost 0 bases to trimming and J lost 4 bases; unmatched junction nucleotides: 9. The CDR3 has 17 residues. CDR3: CASSLDLGQGLPDTQYF. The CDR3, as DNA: TGTGCCAGCAGCTTAGATCTCGGACAGGGACTCCCAGATACGCAGTATTTT.

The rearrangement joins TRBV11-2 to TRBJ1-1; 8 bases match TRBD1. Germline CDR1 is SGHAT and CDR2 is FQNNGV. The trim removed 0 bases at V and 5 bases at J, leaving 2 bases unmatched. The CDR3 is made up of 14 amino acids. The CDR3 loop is CASSLEQGGTEAFF. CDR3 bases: TGTGCCAGCAGCTTAGAACAGGGGGGGACTGAAGCTTTCTTT.

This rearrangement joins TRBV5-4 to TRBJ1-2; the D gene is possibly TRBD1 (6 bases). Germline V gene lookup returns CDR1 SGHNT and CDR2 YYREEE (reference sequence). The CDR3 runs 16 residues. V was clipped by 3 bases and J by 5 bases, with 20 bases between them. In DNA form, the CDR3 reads TGTGCCAGCAGCTCCGAGGGGGAGGGCCCCTGGTATGGCTACACCTTC. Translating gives CASSSEGEGPWYGYTF.

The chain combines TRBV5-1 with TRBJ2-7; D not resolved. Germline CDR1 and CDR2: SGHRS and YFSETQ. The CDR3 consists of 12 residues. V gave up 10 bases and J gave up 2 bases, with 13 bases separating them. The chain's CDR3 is CASGFGPYEQYF. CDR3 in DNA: TGCGCCTCCGGGTTCGGTCCCTACGAGCAGTACTTC.

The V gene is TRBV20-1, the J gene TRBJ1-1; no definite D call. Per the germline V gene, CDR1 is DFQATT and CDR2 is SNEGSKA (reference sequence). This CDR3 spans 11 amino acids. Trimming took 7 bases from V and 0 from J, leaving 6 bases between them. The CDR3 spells CSGRMNTEAFF. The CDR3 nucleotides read TGCAGTGGCAGAATGAACACTGAAGCTTTCTTT.

This CDR3 reads CATSDPGRTASYEQYF. The CDR3 region has the DNA TGTGCCACCAGTGATCCCGGACGGACAGCGTCCTACGAGCAGTACTTC. The chain employs TRBV24-1 and TRBJ2-7, with TRBD1 as a possible D gene (6 bases). Germline V gene data show CDR1 as KGHDR and CDR2 as SFDVKD. The CDR3 spans 16 residues. V lost 3 bases and J 1 base, leaving 15 bases between the germline ends.

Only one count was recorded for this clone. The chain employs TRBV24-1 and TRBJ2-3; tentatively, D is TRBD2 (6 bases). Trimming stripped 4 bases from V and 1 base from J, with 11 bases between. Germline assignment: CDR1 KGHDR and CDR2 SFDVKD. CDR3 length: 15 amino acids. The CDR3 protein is CATSETGTGTDTQYF. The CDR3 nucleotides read TGTGCCACCAGTGAAACCGGGACTGGCACAGATACGCAGTATTTT.